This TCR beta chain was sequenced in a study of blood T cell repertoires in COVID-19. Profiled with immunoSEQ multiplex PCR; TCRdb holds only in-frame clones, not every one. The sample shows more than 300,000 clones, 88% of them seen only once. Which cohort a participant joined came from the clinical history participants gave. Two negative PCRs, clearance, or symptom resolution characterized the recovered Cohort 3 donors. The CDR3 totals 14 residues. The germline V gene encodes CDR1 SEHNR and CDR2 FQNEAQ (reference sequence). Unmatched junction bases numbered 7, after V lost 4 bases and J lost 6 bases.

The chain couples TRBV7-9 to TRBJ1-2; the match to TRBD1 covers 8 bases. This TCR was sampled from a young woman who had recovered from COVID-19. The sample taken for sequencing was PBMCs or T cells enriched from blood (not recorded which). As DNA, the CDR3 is TGTGCCAGCAGCTCCAAAGACAGGGGTGATGGCTACACCTTC. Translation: CASSSKDRGDGYTF.